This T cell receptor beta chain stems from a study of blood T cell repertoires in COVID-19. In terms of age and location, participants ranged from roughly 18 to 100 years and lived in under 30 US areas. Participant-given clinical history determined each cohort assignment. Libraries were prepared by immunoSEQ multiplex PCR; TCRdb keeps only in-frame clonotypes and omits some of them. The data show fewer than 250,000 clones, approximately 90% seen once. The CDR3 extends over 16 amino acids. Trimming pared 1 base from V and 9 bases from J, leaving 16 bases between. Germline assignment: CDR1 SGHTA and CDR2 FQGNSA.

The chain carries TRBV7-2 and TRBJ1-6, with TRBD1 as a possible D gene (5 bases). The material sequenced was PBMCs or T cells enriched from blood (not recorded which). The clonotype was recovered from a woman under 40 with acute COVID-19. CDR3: CASSLVGGGVASPLHF. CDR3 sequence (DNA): TGTGCCAGCAGCTTAGTTGGGGGGGGAGTCGCTTCACCCCTCCACTTT. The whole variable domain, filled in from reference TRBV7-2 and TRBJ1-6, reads GAGVSQSPSNKVTEKGKDVELRCDPISGHTALYWYRQSLGQGLEFLIYFQGNSAPDKSGLPSDRFSAERTGGSVSTLTIQRTQQEDSAVYLCASSLVGGGVASPLHFGNGTRLTVT.